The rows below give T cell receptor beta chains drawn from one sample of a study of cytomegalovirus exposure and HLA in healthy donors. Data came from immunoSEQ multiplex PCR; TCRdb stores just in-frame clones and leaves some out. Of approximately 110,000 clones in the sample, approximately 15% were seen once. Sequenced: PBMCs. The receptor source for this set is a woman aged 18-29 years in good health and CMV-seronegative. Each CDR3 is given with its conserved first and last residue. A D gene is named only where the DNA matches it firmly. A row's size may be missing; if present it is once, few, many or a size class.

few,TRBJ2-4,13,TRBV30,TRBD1,TGTGCCTGGAGTAGGGGACAGAAAAACATTCAGTACTTC,CAWSRGQKNIQYF
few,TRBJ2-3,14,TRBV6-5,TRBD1,TGTGCCAGCAGGCGGGACAGGGCGGCGGATACGCAGTATTTT,CASRRDRAADTQYF
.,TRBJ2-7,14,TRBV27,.,TGTGCCAGCAGTTTATCGGGAGTCTGGGGCGAGCAGTACTTC,CASSLSGVWGEQYF
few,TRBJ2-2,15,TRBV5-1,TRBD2,TGCGCCAGCACTTACACTAGCGGGAGCGCCGGGGAGCTGTTTTTT,CASTYTSGSAGELFF
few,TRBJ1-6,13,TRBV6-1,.,TGTGCCAGCAGTCAGGGGACTAATTCACCCCTCCACTTT,CASSQGTNSPLHF
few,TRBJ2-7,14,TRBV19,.,TGTGCCAGTACCGAGTACGAAGGGAGCTACGAGCAGTACTTC,CASTEYEGSYEQYF
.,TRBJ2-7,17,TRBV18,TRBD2,TGTGCCAGCTCACCTCTAGCGGGAGGGTCGGGCTCCTACGAGCAGTACTTC,CASSPLAGGSGSYEQYF
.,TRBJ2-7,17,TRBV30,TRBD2,TGTGCCTGGGCCGGGACTAGCGGGAGAGGGGCTCCCTACGAGCAGTACTTC,CAWAGTSGRGAPYEQYF
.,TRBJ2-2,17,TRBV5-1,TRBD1,TGCGCCAGCAGCTCAAAGGGACCAGGGGGCAGAACCGGGGAGCTGTTTTTT,CASSSKGPGGRTGELFF
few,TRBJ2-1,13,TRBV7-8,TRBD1,TGTGCCAGCAGCCCCGGACAGGGGGATGAGCAGTTCTTC,CASSPGQGDEQFF
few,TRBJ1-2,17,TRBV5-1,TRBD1,TGCGCCAGCAGCCCGGGAAGGACAGGGCAGTCGCGTATTGGCTACACCTTC,CASSPGRTGQSRIGYTF